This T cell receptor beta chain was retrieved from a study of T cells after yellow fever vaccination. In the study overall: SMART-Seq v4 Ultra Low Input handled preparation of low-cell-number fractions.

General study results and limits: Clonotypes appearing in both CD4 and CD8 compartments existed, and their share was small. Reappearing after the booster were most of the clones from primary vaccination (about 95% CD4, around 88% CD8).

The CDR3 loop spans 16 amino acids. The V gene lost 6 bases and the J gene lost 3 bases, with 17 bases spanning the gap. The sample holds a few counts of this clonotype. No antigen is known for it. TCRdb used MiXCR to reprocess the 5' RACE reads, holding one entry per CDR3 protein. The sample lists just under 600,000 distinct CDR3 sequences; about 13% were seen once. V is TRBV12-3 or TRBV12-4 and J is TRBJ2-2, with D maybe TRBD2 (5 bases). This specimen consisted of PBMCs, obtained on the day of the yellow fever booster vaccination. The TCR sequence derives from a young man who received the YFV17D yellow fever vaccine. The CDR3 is CASSPLREIYTGELFF. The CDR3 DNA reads TGTGCCAGCAGCCCCCTAAGGGAGATTTACACCGGGGAGCTGTTTTTT.